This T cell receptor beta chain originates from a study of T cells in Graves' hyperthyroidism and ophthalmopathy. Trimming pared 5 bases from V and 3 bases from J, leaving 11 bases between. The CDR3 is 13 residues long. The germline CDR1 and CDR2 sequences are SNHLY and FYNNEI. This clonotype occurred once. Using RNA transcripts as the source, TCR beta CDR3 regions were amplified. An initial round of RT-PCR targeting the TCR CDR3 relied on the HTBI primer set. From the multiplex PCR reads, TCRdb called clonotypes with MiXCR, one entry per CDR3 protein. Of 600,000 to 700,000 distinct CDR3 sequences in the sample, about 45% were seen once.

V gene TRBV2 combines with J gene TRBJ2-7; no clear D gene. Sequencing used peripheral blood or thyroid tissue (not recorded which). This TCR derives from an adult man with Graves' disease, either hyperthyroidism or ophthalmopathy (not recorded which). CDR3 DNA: TGTGCCAGCAGTCTAAATACCTACTACGAGCAGTACTTC. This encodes CASSLNTYYEQYF. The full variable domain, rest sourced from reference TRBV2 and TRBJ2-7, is EPEVTQTPSHQVTQMGQEVILRCVPISNHLYFYWYRQILGQKVEFLVSFYNNEISEKSEIFDDQFSVERPDGSNFTLKIRSTKLEDSAMYFCASSLNTYYEQYFGPGTRLTVT.